Reported below is one T cell receptor beta chain. Produced via immunoSEQ multiplex PCR; TCRdb's table is partial and in-frame only. Counted here are about 220,000 clones, roughly 84% occurring once; the ten biggest clones make up about 3%. These data are taken from a study of blood T cell repertoires in COVID-19. Study as a whole: The United States, Italy and Spain supplied acute and convalescent COVID-19 samples.

This clonotype originated in a woman aged 30 to 39 who had recovered from COVID-19. Sequenced: peripheral blood.

The CDR3 DNA follows: TGTGCCAGCAGCTCGCAGGGAAGCCAAGAGACCCAGTACTTC. Translation gives CASSSQGSQETQYF. The chain has TRBV5-4 and TRBJ2-5; maybe TRBD1 (5 bases). V was trimmed by 3 bases and J by 1 base, leaving 10 bases between them. The CDR3 consists of 14 residues. CDR1 and CDR2 from the germline V gene are SGHNT and YYREEE (reference sequence).